This T cell receptor beta chain came from a study of OX40 agonist ivuxolimab in advanced cancers. For the study at large: Of the patients, three showed partial responses, one with hepatocellular carcinoma and two with cutaneous melanoma. Study conclusions and caveats: There were, on average, more expanded clones in CD8+ T cells than in CD4+.

Assay: immunoSEQ multiplex PCR; the TCRdb copy retains only in-frame clones and omits some. The table shows approximately 91,000 clones, with roughly 85% occurring only once. Points on this clone: Antigen: not known.

CDR1 and CDR2 (germline): SGDLS, YYNGEE. The junction had 8 bases not matched to a gene; V was cut back by 3 bases and J by 9 bases. This CDR3 spans 15 amino acids. V usage is TRBV9 and J usage is TRBJ1-6; 8 nucleotides agree with TRBD1. Sequences were derived from CD4+ or CD8+ T cells sorted from blood, sampled in a trial of the OX40 agonist ivuxolimab. This sequence originates from an adult with an advanced solid tumor such as melanoma, head and neck, liver or kidney cancer. In DNA, the CDR3 is TGTGCCAGCAGCGGGCCGGGACAGGCCGCTTCACCCCTCCACTTT. Its translation is CASSGPGQAASPLHF.